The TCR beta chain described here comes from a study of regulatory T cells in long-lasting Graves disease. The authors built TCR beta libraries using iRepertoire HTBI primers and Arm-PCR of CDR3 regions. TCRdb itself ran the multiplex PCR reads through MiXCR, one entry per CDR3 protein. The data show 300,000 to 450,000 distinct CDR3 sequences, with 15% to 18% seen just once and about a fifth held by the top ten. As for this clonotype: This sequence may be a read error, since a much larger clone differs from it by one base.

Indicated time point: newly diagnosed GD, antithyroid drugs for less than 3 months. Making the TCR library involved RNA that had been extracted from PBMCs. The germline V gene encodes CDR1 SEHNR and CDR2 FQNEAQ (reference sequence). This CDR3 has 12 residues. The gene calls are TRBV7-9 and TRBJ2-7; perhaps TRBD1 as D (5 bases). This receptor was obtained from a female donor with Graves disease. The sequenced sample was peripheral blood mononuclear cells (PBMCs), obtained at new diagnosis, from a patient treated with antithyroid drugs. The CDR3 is CASSLNRNEQHF. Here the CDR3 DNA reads TGTGCCAGCAGCTTAAACAGGAACGAGCAGCACTTC.